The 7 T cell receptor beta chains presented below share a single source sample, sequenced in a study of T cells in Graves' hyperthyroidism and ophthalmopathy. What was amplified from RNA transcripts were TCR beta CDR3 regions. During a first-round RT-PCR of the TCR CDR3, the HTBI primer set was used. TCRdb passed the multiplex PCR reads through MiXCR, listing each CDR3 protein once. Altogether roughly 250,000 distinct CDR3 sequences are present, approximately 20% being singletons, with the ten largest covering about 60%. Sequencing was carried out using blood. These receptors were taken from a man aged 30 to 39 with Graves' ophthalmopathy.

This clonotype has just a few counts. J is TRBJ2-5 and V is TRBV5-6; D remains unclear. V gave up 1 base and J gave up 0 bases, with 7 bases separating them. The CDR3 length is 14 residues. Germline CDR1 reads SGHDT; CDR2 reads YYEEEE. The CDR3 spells CASSLRTNQETQYF. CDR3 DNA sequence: TGTGCCAGCAGCTTGCGAACTAACCAAGAGACCCAGTACTTC.

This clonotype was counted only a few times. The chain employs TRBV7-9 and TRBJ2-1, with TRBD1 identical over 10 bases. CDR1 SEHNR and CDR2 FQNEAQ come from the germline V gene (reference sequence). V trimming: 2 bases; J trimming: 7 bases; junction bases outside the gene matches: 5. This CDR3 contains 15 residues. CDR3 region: CASSLLGQGRNEQFF. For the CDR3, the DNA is TGTGCCAGCAGCTTATTGGGACAGGGGAGGAATGAGCAGTTCTTC.

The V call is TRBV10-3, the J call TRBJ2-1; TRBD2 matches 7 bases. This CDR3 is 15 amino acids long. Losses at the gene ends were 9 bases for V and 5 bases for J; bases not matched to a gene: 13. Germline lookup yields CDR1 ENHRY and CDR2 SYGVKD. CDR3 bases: TGTGCCATAGGGAGGGTCTCGTCGGAGAACAATGAGCAGTTCTTC. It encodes CAIGRVSSENNEQFF.

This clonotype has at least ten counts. The CDR3 DNA reads as TGTGCCAGCGCGGCGCGGACTCACCACAATGAGCAGTTCTTC. Its protein product is CASAARTHHNEQFF. This chain joins TRBV12-3 or TRBV12-4 and TRBJ2-1; D is perhaps TRBD2 (5 bases). This CDR3 is built from 14 residues. V lost 8 bases and J 5 bases, leaving 16 bases between the germline ends.

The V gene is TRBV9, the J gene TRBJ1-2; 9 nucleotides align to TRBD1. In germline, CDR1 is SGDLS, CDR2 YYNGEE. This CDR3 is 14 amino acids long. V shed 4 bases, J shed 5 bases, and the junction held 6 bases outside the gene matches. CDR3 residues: CASSPQTGGYGYTF. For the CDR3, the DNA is TGTGCCAGCAGCCCCCAGACAGGGGGGTATGGCTACACCTTC.

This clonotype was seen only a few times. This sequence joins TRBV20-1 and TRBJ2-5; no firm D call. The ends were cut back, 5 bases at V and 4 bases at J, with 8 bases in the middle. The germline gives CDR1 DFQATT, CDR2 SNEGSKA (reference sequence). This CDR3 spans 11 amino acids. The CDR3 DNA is TGCAGTGCTTATAGTGGAGAGACCCAGTACTTC. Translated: CSAYSGETQYF.

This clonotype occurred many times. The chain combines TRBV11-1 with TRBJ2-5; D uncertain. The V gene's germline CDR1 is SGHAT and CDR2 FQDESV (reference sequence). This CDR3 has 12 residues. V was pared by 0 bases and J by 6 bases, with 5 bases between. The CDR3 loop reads CASSLARQTQYF. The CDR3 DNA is TGTGCCAGCAGCTTAGCAAGGCAGACCCAGTACTTC.